The 28 T cell receptor beta chains below come from one sample, sequenced in a study of a mutant IDH1 vaccine in newly diagnosed glioma. Time point described: week 47, end of study. Vaccination comprised doses that each held 300 ug of mutant IDH1 20-mer peptide, plus topical imiquimod. Clones were sequenced by immunoSEQ multiplex PCR, and TCRdb holds only the in-frame ones, with some missing. The table records 90,000 to 100,000 clones, around nine tenths of them present only once. Their antigens are not known. Sequencing used PBMCs, obtained from a glioma patient whose treatment included an IDH1 peptide vaccine. Receptors originate from a woman between 45 and 60 years old with glioma.

This clone was observed once. The CDR3 loop reads CASSYTLADQETQYF. DNA of the CDR3: TGTGCCAGCAGTTACACCCTAGCGGACCAAGAGACCCAGTACTTC. This chain connects TRBV6-5 to TRBJ2-5; 7 nucleotides agree with TRBD2. The ends lost 2 bases at V and 0 bases at J; junction bases unmatched: 3. The CDR3 spans 15 residues. The germline CDR1 and CDR2 sequences are MNHEY and SVGAGI.

This clone showed up just once. This chain joins TRBV6-5 and TRBJ2-3, with D perhaps matching TRBD1 or TRBD2 (5 bases each). The germline CDR1 and CDR2 sequences are MNHEY and SVGAGI. V gave up 0 bases and J gave up 6 bases, with 13 bases separating them. The CDR3 length is 15 residues. CDR3 region: CASSYSGVGVDTQYF. CDR3 nucleotide sequence: TGTGCCAGCAGTTACTCGGGGGTAGGTGTGGATACGCAGTATTTT.

The DNA for the CDR3 is TGTGCCAGCAGCCGGGACCAAAATGAAAAACTGTTTTTT. Translated: CASSRDQNEKLFF. This chain links TRBV2 with TRBJ1-4; TRBD1 is a possible D gene (5 bases). Germline V gives CDR1 SNHLY, CDR2 FYNNEI. CDR3 length: 13 amino acids. V lost 6 bases and J 5 bases, leaving 10 bases between the germline ends.

This chain connects TRBV7-9 to TRBJ1-3; D is possibly TRBD1 (6 bases). With 1 base removed from V and 0 bases from J, the gap between germline ends came to 13 bases. Germline values: CDR1 SEHNR, CDR2 FQNEAQ (reference sequence). The length of the CDR3 is 17 residues. This chain's CDR3 is CASSLVTGHLSGNTIYF. For the CDR3, the DNA is TGTGCCAGCAGCTTAGTGACAGGACACCTCTCTGGAAACACCATATATTTT.

The CDR3 DNA reads TGTGCCAGCAGCTCCTCATCTAGCGGGAGGGCCGCCGCAGATACGCAGTATTTT. It yields the protein CASSSSSSGRAAADTQYF. The V and J genes are TRBV11-2 and TRBJ2-3, with 12 positions matching TRBD2. V dropped 4 bases and J dropped 4; count of bases not matched to a gene: 12. CDR1 SGHAT and CDR2 FQNNGV come from the germline V gene. The CDR3 runs 18 residues. The full variable domain, its missing parts supplied by reference TRBV11-2 and TRBJ2-3, is EAGVAQSPRYKIIEKRQSVAFWCNPISGHATLYWYQQILGQGPKLLIQFQNNGVVDDSQLPKDRFSAERLKGVDSTLKIQPAKLEDSAVYLCASSSSSSGRAAADTQYFGPGTRLTVL.

This clone was observed once. The J gene is TRBJ2-1, the V gene TRBV2, with D unclear. V dropped 5 bases and J dropped 7 bases, with 9 bases sitting between them. CDR3 size: 12 residues. Per germline, CDR1 SNHLY and CDR2 FYNNEI. DNA of the CDR3: TGTGCCAGCAGTCTGGACCTGAATGAGCAGTTCTTC. This sequence encodes CASSLDLNEQFF.

The rearrangement joins TRBV28 to TRBJ1-5, with no clear D. The V end was cut by 2 bases, the J end by 0 bases, with 5 bases between. The germline V gene has CDR1 MDHEN and CDR2 SYDVKM. The CDR3 extends over 14 amino acids. This chain's CDR3 is CASSLQSSNQPQHF. Here the CDR3 DNA reads TGTGCCAGCAGTTTACAGAGTAGCAATCAGCCCCAGCATTTT.

J is TRBJ2-2 and V is TRBV12-5; D unclear. CDR1 LGHNT and CDR2 FRNRAP come from the germline V gene. The V and J ends lost 0 bases and 2 bases respectively, with 4 bases between them. This CDR3 is 14 amino acids long. In nucleotides, the CDR3 is TGTGCTAGTGGTTTGGTACCCAACACCGGGGAGCTGTTTTTT. It specifies CASGLVPNTGELFF.

The chain couples TRBV7-3 to TRBJ2-1; D is perhaps TRBD1 or TRBD2 (5 bases each). V was trimmed by 0 bases and J by 0 bases, leaving 6 bases between them. From germline, CDR1 is SGHTA and CDR2 FQGTGA. This CDR3 is built from 15 residues. CDR3 loop: CASSLTGPSYNEQFF. The CDR3 DNA reads TGTGCCAGCAGCTTAACGGGACCCTCCTACAATGAGCAGTTCTTC.

This clone is a singleton in its sample. The chain couples TRBV5-1 to TRBJ2-7, with a weak D call TRBD1 (5 bases). The CDR3 totals 13 residues. The germline gives CDR1 SGHRS, CDR2 YFSETQ. V was cut by 0 bases and J by 6 bases, with 10 bases left in between. CDR3 nucleotide sequence: TGCGCCAGCAGCTTGGCAGGGTTCGGCGAGCAGTACTTC. Residues: CASSLAGFGEQYF.

CDR3 sequence reads: CASSSDTAYEQYF. DNA of the CDR3: TGTGCCAGCAGCTCGGACACAGCCTACGAGCAGTACTTC. The chain carries TRBV7-6 and TRBJ2-7; possible D gene TRBD1, 5 bases. Trimming took off 4 bases at V and 2 bases at J, with 9 bases between the two ends. CDR1 and CDR2 from the germline V gene are SGHVS and FNYEAQ. This CDR3 comprises 13 residues.

This chain uses TRBV4-1 with TRBJ2-3, with D tentatively TRBD2 (5 bases). CDR1 and CDR2 from the germline V gene are MGHRA and YSYEKL. With 1 base removed from V and 0 bases from J, the gap between germline ends came to 14 bases. The CDR3 runs to 17 residues. The CDR3 loop is CASSQVPGLTSTDTQYF. CDR3 sequence (DNA): TGCGCCAGCAGCCAAGTGCCGGGATTAACTAGCACAGATACGCAGTATTTT.

CDR3 loop: CASKVLSGNTIYF. In nucleotides, the CDR3 is TGTGCCAGTAAGGTCCTCTCTGGAAACACCATATATTTT. The V call is TRBV19, the J call TRBJ1-3; D gene uncertain. Germline values: CDR1 LNHDA, CDR2 SQIVND (reference sequence). This CDR3 is built from 13 residues. Trimming pared 7 bases from V and 0 bases from J, leaving 7 bases between.

The rearrangement uses TRBV7-9 and TRBJ1-6; a possible D gene is TRBD1 (6 bases). Between the trimmed V and J ends, which lost 4 bases and 7 bases, there was a span of 11 bases. Germline-derived CDR1 and CDR2 are SEHNR and FQNEAQ (reference sequence). The CDR3 runs 14 residues. The CDR3 DNA sequence: TGTGCCAGCAGCTCACAGGGAAGGAATTCACCCCTCCACTTT. It encodes CASSSQGRNSPLHF.

The chain is built from TRBV15 and TRBJ1-5; 7 bases are shared with TRBD1. The CDR3 is 16 amino acids. Germline CDR1 LNHNV, CDR2 YYDKDF (reference sequence). With V trimmed by 2 bases and J by 6 bases, 10 bases remained unmatched. This chain's CDR3 is CATSRRQGVVRQPQHF. CDR3 coding DNA: TGTGCCACCAGCAGACGGCAGGGGGTGGTTCGTCAGCCCCAGCATTTT.

This clone appeared once. Other DNA sequences from this sample encode an identical CDR3 as well. The rearrangement links TRBV18 to TRBJ2-5; D gene ambiguous. Between the trimmed V and J ends, which lost 6 bases and 2 bases, there was a span of 10 bases. The CDR3 loop spans 13 amino acids. Germline-derived CDR1 and CDR2 are KGHSH and LQKENI. The CDR3 coding sequence is TGTGCCAGCTCCCCCGGAGCACAAGAGACCCAGTACTTC. Its translation is CASSPGAQETQYF. The full variable domain, rest sourced from reference TRBV18 and TRBJ2-5, is NAGVMQNPRHLVRRRGQEARLRCSPMKGHSHVYWYRQLPEEGLKFMVYLQKENIIDESGMPKERFSAEFPKEGPSILRIQQVVRGDSAAYFCASSPGAQETQYFGPGTRLLVL.

V gene TRBV7-9 combines with J gene TRBJ2-1, with TRBD2 matching over 11 bases. Germline V gene sequence: CDR1 SEHNR, CDR2 FQNEAQ (reference sequence). Trimming at V came to 2 bases and at J to 9 bases, leaving 9 bases not matched to a gene. This CDR3 has 16 residues. The CDR3 DNA sequence: TGTGCCAGCAGCTTACTGGTACTAGCGGGAGCGGGTGAGCAGTTCTTC. Translation: CASSLLVLAGAGEQFF.

The chain couples TRBV5-1 to TRBJ2-2; 7 bases are a match to TRBD2. The CDR3 is 16 residues long. CDR1 and CDR2 (germline): SGHRS, YFSETQ. The V gene end was trimmed by 0 bases and the J gene end by 3 bases; junction bases not matched to a gene: 5. The CDR3 region has the DNA TGCGCCAGCAGCTTGGGGGATAGCGGGTACACCGGGGAGCTGTTTTTT. Translating gives CASSLGDSGYTGELFF.

The CDR3 DNA reads as TGCGCCAGCAGCCCCGACAGGGTTCAGGGCGAGCAGTACTTC. Translating gives CASSPDRVQGEQYF. The rearrangement uses TRBV5-1 and TRBJ2-7; 7 nucleotides agree with TRBD1. Per germline, CDR1 SGHRS and CDR2 YFSETQ. This CDR3 comprises 14 residues. Trimming cost V 4 bases and J 6 bases; bases outside gene matches: 10.

The chain links TRBV5-1 to TRBJ1-1; D remains ambiguous. V was shortened by 2 bases and J by 4 bases, with 9 bases between the two germline ends. CDR1 and CDR2 from the germline V gene are SGHRS and YFSETQ. The length of the CDR3 is 13 residues. This CDR3 reads CASSLMGSTEAFF. DNA of the CDR3: TGCGCCAGCAGCTTAATGGGGAGCACTGAAGCTTTCTTT.

V usage is TRBV9 and J usage is TRBJ2-5, with 8 bases that match TRBD1. CDR1 and CDR2 from the germline V gene are SGDLS and YYNGEE. V shed 0 bases and J 1 base; nucleotides not matched to a gene: 5. The CDR3 covers 16 residues. The chain's CDR3 is CASSVATGQVQETQYF. In DNA, the CDR3 is TGTGCCAGCAGCGTAGCTACGGGACAGGTCCAAGAGACCCAGTACTTC.

This clone was picked up a small number of times. This sequence joins TRBV13 and TRBJ1-4, with 10 positions matching TRBD1. V shed 4 bases and J 6 bases; nucleotides not matched to a gene: 8. This CDR3 comprises 16 residues. Germline V lookup: CDR1 PRHDT, CDR2 FYEKMQ (reference sequence). In DNA, the CDR3 is TGTGCCAGCAGCTACCGGGACAGGGGCGGGGATGAAAAACTGTTTTTT. Translation: CASSYRDRGGDEKLFF.

The chain links TRBV19 to TRBJ1-5, with D hard to call. The germline V gene has CDR1 LNHDA and CDR2 SQIVND (reference sequence). This CDR3 is 14 amino acids long. Trimming took 1 base from V and 4 from J, leaving 8 bases between them. The DNA of the CDR3 is TGTGCCAGTAGTATAGGTTCGAGGAATCAGCCCCAGCATTTT. Amino acid sequence: CASSIGSRNQPQHF.

CDR3 loop: CSVDLGANYNEQFF. In DNA, the CDR3 is TGCAGCGTTGATTTGGGTGCTAATTACAATGAGCAGTTCTTC. V is TRBV29-1 and J is TRBJ2-1; D not certain. This CDR3 spans 14 amino acids. The V end lost 3 bases, the J end lost 4 bases, and 13 bases lay between the germline ends. CDR1 and CDR2 from the germline V gene are SQVTM and ANQGSEA.

V and J are TRBV28 and TRBJ2-5; 7 nucleotides align to TRBD1. The CDR3 totals 13 residues. Germline-derived CDR1 and CDR2 are MDHEN and SYDVKM. Losses at the gene ends were 8 bases for V and 4 bases for J; bases not matched to a gene: 7. For the CDR3, the DNA is TGTGCCAGCCACCGGACAGGAGGAGAGACCCAGTACTTC. This encodes CASHRTGGETQYF.

V and J are TRBV14 and TRBJ2-7; tentative D call: TRBD2 (5 bases). Germline V gene lookup returns CDR1 SGHDN and CDR2 FVKESK. This CDR3 has 13 residues. The V and J ends lost 4 bases and 3 bases respectively, with 10 bases between them. Written as DNA, the CDR3 is TGTGCCAGCAGCCCCCTAGCAGTCTACGAGCAGTACTTC. This translates into CASSPLAVYEQYF.

V usage is TRBV4-1 and J usage is TRBJ2-5, with 10 bases identical to TRBD1. Trimming at V came to 1 base and at J to 5 bases, leaving 7 bases not matched to a gene. The germline CDR1 and CDR2 sequences are MGHRA and YSYEKL. The CDR3 length is 16 residues. In DNA, the CDR3 is TGCGCCAGCAGCCAAGGGGGACAGGGGCTCGGTGAGACCCAGTACTTC. Its protein is CASSQGGQGLGETQYF.

The chain employs TRBV18 and TRBJ2-7; D is uncertain. The CDR3 spans 15 residues. In germline, CDR1 is KGHSH, CDR2 LQKENI. Trimming left V 3 bases short and J 11 bases short, with 23 bases between. The CDR3 bases are TGTGCCAGCTCACCGAGTGACAAGGTTGGGCTCCTGGAGTACTTC. As protein: CASSPSDKVGLLEYF.